This T cell receptor (beta chain) was retrieved from a study of CD8+ T cells in alopecia areata. Looking at the study overall: Treated individuals took tofacitinib by mouth, 5 to 10 mg twice daily. Points from the study as a whole: Lesional scalp, notably in alopecia totalis/universalis, had clonality above that of normal scalp.

Isolated RNA was reverse transcribed into cDNA used as the sequencing template. The assay was immunoSEQ multiplex PCR, and TCRdb's table has in-frame clones only and misses some. The sample shows roughly 130,000 clones, 50% to 60% of them seen only once. As regards this clone: The antigen is not known.

Germline CDR1 and CDR2: SQVTM and ANQGSEA. CDR3 length: 14 amino acids. Trimming took off 3 bases at V and 2 bases at J, with 14 bases between the two ends. Sorting of CD4+ and CD8+ T cells was performed on PBMCs. The TCR comes from a human donor with alopecia areata. Material: CD4+ T cells sorted from blood, obtained at week 0. The V gene is TRBV29-1, the J gene TRBJ2-7; TRBD1 might be the D (5 bases). In nucleotides, the CDR3 is TGCAGCGTTGAGGCGACAGACCTACCCTACGAGCAGTACTTC. It yields the protein CSVEATDLPYEQYF.